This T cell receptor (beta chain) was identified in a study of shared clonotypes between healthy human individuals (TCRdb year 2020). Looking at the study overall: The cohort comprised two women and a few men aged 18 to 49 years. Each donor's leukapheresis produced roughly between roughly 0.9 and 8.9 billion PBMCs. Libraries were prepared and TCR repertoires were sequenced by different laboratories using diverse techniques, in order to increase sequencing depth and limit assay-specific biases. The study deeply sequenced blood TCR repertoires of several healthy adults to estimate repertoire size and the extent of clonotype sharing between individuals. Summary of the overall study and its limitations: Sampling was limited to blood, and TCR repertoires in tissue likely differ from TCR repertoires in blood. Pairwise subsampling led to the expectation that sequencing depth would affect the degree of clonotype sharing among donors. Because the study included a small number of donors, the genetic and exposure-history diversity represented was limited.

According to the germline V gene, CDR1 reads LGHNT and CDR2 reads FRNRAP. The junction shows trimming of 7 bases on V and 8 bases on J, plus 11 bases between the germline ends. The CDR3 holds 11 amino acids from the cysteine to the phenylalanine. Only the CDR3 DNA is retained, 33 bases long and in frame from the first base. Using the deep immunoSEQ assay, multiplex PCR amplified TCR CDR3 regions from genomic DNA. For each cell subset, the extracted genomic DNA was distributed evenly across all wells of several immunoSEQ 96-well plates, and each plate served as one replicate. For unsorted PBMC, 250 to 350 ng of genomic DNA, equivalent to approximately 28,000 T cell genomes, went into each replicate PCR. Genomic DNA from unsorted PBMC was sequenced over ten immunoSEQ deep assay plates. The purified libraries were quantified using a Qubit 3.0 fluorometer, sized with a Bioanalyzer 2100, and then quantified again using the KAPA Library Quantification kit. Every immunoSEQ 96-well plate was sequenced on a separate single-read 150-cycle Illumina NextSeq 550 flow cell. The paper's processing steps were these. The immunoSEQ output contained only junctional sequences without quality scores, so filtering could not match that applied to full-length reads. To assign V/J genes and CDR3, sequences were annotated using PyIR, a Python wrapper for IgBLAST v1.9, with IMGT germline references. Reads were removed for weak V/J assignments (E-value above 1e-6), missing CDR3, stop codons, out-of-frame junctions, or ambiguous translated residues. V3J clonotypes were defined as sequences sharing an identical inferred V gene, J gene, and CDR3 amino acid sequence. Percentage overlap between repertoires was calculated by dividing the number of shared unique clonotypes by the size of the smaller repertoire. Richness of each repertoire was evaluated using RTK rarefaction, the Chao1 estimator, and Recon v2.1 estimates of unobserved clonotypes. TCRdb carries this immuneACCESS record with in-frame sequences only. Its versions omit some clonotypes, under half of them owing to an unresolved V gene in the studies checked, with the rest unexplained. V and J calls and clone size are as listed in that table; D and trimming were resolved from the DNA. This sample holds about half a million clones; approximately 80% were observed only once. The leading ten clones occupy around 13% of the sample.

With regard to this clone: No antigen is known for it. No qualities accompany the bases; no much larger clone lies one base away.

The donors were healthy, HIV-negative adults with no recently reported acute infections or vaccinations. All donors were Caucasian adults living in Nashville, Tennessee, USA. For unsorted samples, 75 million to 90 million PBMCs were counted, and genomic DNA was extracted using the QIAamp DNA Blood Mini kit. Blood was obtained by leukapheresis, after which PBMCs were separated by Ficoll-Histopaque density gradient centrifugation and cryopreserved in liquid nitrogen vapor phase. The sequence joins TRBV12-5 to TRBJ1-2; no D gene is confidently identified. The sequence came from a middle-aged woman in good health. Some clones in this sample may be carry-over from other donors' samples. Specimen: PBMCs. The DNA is TGTGCTAGTGCCACGGGCAGAGGCTACACCTTC. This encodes CASATGRGYTF. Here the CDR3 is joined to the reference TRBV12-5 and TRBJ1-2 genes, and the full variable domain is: DARVTQTPRHKVTEMGQEVTMRCQPILGHNTVFWYRQTMMQGLELLAYFRNRAPLDDSGMPKDRFSAEMPDATLATLKIQPSEPRDSAVYFCASATGRGYTFGSGTRLTVV.